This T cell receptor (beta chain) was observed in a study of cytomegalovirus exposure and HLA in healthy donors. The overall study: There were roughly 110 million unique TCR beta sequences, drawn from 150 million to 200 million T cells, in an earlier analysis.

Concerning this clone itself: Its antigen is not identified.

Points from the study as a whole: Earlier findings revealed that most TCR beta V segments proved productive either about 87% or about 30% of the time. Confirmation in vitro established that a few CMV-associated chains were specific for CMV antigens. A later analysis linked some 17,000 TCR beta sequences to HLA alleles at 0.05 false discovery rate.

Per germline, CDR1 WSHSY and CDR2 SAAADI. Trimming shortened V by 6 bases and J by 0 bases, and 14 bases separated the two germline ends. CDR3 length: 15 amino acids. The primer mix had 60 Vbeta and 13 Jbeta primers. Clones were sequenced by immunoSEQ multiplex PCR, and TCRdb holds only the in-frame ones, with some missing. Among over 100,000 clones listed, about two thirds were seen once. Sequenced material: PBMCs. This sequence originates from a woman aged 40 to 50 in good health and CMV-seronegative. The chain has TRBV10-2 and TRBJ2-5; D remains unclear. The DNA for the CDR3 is TGCGCCAGCAGGGCTGGGCGTACTTACCAAGAGACCCAGTACTTC. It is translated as CASRAGRTYQETQYF.